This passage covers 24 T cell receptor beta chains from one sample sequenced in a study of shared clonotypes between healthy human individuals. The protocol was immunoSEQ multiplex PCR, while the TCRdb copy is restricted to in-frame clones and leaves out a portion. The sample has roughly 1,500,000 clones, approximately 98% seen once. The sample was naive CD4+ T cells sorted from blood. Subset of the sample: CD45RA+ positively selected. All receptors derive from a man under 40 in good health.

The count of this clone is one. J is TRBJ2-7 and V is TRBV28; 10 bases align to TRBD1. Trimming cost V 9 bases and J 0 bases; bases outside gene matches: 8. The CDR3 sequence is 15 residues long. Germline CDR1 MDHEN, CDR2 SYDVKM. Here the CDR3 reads CASSDRGLSSYEQYF. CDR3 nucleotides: TGTGCCAGTTCAGACAGGGGGCTGAGCTCCTACGAGCAGTACTTC.

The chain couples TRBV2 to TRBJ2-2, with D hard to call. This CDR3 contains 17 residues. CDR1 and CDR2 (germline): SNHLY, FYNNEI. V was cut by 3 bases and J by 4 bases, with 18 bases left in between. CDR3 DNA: TGTGCCAGCAGTGATCCGGGTCGGAGACGGCCCACCGGGGAGCTGTTTTTT. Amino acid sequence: CASSDPGRRRPTGELFF.

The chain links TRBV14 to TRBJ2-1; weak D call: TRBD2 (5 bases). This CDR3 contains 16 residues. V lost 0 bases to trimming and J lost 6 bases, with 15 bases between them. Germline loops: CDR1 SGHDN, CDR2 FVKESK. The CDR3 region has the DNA TGTGCCAGCAGCCAAGAGGGCGGGCTTCGCCGCAATGAGCAGTTCTTC. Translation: CASSQEGGLRRNEQFF.

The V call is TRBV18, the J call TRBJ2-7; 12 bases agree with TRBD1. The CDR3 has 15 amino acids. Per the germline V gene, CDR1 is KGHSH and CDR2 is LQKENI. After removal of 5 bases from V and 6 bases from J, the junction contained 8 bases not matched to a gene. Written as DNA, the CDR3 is TGTGCCAGCTCAATCACAGGGACAGGGGGCGTCGAGCAGTACTTC. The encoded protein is CASSITGTGGVEQYF.

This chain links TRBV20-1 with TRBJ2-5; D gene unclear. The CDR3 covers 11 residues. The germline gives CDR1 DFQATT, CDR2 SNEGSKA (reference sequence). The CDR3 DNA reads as TGCAGCCCTAGTATTCGGGAGACCCAGTACTTC. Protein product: CSPSIRETQYF.

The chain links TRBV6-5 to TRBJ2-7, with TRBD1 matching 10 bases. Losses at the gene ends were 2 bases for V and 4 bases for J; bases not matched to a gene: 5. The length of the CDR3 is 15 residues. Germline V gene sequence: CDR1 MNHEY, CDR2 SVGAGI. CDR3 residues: CASSYRGQGLYEQYF. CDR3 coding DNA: TGTGCCAGCAGTTACCGGGGACAGGGGTTATACGAGCAGTACTTC.

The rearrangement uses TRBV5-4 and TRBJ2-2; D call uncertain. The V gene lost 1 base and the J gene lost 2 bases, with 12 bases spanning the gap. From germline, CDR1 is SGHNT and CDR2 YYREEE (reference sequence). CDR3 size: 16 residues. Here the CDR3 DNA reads TGTGCCAGCAGCTTGCCGGAACATCAAAACACCGGGGAGCTGTTTTTT. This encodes CASSLPEHQNTGELFF.

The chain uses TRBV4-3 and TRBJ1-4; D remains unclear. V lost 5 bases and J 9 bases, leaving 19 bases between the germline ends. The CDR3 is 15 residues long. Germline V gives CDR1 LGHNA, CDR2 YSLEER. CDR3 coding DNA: TGCGCCAGCAGCGACCCCCACACGGGCCCGAAAAAACTGTTTTTT. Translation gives CASSDPHTGPKKLFF.

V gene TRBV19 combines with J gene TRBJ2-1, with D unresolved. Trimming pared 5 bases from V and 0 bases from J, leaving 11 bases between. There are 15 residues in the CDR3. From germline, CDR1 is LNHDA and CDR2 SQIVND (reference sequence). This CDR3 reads CASSPYDSSYNEQFF. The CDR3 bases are TGTGCCAGTAGTCCCTATGATAGCTCCTACAATGAGCAGTTCTTC.

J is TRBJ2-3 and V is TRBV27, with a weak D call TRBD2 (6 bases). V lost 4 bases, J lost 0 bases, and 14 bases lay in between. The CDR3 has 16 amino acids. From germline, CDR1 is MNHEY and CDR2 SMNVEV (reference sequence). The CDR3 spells CASSSLLATSTDTQYF. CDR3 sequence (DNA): TGTGCCAGCAGTTCCCTCCTAGCGACTAGCACAGATACGCAGTATTTT.

The CDR3 coding sequence is TGTGCCAGCAGCTTCGACCGGGAGAGCACTGAAGCTTTCTTT. Its translation: CASSFDRESTEAFF. The genes are TRBV7-2 and TRBJ1-1; D is unclear. Germline values: CDR1 SGHTA, CDR2 FQGNSA. The CDR3 sequence is 14 residues long. Trimming left V 3 bases short and J 4 bases short, with 12 bases between.

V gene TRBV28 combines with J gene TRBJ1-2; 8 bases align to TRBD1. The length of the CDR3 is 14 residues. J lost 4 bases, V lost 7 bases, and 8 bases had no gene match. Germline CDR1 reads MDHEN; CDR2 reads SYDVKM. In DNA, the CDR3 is TGTGCCAGCACCTTGACAGGGGATATCTATGGCTACACCTTC. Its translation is CASTLTGDIYGYTF.

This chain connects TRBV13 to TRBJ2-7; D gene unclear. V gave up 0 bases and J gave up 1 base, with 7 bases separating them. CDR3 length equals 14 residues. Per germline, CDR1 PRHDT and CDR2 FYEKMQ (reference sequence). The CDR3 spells CASSLGPLSYEQYF. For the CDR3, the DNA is TGTGCCAGCAGCTTAGGACCTCTATCCTACGAGCAGTACTTC.

The CDR3 sequence is CASSLISGSETQYF. In DNA, the CDR3 is TGCGCCAGCAGCTTGATTAGCGGGAGTGAGACCCAGTACTTC. The V call is TRBV5-1, the J call TRBJ2-5; 9 bases map to TRBD2. The junction had 3 bases not matched to a gene; V was cut back by 1 base and J by 5 bases. In germline, CDR1 is SGHRS, CDR2 YFSETQ. The CDR3 totals 14 residues.

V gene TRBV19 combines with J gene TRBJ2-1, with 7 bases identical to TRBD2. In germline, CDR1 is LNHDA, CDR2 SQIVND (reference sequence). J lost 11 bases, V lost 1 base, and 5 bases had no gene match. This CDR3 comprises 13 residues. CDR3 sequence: CASSIAGLDKQFF. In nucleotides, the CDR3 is TGTGCCAGTAGTATAGCCGGACTAGATAAGCAGTTCTTC.

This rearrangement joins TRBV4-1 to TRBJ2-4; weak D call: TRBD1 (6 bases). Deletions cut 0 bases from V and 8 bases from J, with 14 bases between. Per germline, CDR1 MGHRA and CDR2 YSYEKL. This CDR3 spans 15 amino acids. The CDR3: CASSQDERGTDIQYF. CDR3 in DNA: TGCGCCAGCAGCCAAGATGAAAGGGGGACGGACATTCAGTACTTC.

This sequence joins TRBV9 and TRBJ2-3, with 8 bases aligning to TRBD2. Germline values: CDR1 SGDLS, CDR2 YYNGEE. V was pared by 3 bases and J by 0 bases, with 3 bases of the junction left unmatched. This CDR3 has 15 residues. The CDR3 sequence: CASSAGGESTDTQYF. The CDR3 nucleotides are TGTGCCAGCAGCGCGGGGGGGGAAAGCACAGATACGCAGTATTTT.

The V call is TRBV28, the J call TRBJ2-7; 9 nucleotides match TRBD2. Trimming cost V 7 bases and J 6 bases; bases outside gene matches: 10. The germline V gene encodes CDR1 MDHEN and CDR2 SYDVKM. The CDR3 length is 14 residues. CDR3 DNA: TGTGCCAGCAAGTTCTGGCGGGAGGGCTCCGAGCAGTACTTC. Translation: CASKFWREGSEQYF.

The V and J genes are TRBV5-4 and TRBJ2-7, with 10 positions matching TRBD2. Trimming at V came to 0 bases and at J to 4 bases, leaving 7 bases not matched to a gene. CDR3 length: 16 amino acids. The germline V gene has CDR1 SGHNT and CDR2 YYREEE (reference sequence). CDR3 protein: CASSLALAGDLYEQYF. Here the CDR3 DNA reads TGTGCCAGCAGCTTGGCCCTAGCGGGGGACTTATACGAGCAGTACTTC.

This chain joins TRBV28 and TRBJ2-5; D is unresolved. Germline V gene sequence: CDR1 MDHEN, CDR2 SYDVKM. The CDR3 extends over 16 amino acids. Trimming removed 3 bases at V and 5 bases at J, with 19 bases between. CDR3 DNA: TGTGCCAGCAGTTTCTCGGCTCTCGACCTCAGGGAGACCCAGTACTTC. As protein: CASSFSALDLRETQYF. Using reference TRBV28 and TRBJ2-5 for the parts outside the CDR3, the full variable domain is DVKVTQSSRYLVKRTGEKVFLECVQDMDHENMFWYRQDPGLGLRLIYFSYDVKMKEKGDIPEGYSVSREKKERFSLILESASTNQTSMYLCASSFSALDLRETQYFGPGTRLLVL.

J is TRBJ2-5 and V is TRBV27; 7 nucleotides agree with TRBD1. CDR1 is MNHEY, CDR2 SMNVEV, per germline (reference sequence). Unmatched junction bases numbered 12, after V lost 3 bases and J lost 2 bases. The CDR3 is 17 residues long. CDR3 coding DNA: TGTGCCAGCAGTTTCCTTTCGACAGGGAGTTTACAAGAGACCCAGTACTTC. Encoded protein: CASSFLSTGSLQETQYF.

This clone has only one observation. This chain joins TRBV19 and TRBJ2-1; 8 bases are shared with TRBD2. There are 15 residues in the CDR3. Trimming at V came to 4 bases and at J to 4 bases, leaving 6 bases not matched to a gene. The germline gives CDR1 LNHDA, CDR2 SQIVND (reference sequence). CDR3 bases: TGTGCCAGTAGTACTGGGGGACTAGAGTACAATGAGCAGTTCTTC. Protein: CASSTGGLEYNEQFF.

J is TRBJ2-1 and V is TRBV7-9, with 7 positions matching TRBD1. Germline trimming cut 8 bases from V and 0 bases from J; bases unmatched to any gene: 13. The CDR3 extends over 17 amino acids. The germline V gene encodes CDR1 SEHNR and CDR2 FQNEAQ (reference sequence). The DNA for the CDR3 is TGTGCCAGCCTTAAGGCCCACCGGGACAGCTCCTACAATGAGCAGTTCTTC. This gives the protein CASLKAHRDSSYNEQFF.

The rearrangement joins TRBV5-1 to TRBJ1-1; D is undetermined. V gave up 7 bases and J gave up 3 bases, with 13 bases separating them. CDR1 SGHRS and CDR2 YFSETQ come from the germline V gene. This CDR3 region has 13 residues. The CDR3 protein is CASANHGDTEAFF. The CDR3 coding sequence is TGCGCCAGCGCAAACCATGGGGACACTGAAGCTTTCTTT.